This T cell receptor (beta chain) was found in a study of blood T cell repertoires in COVID-19. Profiled with immunoSEQ multiplex PCR; TCRdb holds only in-frame clones, not every one. The table has approximately 140,000 clones, 88% seen once. The germline CDR1 and CDR2 sequences are PRHDT and FYEKMQ (reference sequence). This CDR3 region has 15 residues. The V and J ends lost 1 base and 0 bases respectively, with 8 bases between them. Sequenced sample: peripheral blood. The rearrangement links TRBV13 to TRBJ2-3, with D perhaps TRBD2 (5 bases). The TCR originated in a human donor with COVID-19, enrolled during active disease. The donor label of this sample is uncertain. CDR3 protein: CASSLEGGSTDTQYF. The CDR3 DNA follows: TGTGCCAGCAGCTTAGAAGGCGGGAGCACAGATACGCAGTATTTT.